These T cell receptor beta chains were read from a single sample in a study of T-cell reconstitution after alpha-beta-depleted transplantation in children. TCRdb independently ran MiXCR on the PCR reads; one entry per CDR3 protein. Among 130,000 or so distinct CDR3 sequences listed, 9.7% were seen once. Sample: PBMCs, mostly from graft donor cells, taken 180 days after TCRalphabeta/CD19-depleted stem cell transplant. These receptors were obtained from a girl less than two years old who had a stem cell transplant for combined immunodeficiency, so the T cells may come from the graft donor. CDR3s include the opening cysteine and the closing phenylalanine or tryptophan. A D gene is named only where the DNA matches it firmly. Only some rows state a clone size, as once, few, many or a class for expanded clones.

j_call,clone_size,d_call,v_call,cdr3_aa,cdr3_nt
TRBJ2-1,few,-,TRBV6-2/TRBV6-3,CASTQGRTAGYNEQFF,TGTGCCAGCACCCAAGGCCGGACAGCCGGCTACAATGAGCAGTTCTTC
TRBJ2-1,few,-,TRBV12-3/TRBV12-4,CASSFGYAAYNEQFF,TGTGCCAGCAGTTTCGGGTACGCCGCCTACAATGAGCAGTTCTTC
TRBJ2-2,-,TRBD1,TRBV7-9,CAQPRDRGSNTGELFF,TGTGCCCAGCCAAGGGACAGGGGATCGAACACCGGGGAGCTGTTTTTT
TRBJ2-5,-,-,TRBV5-1,CASSSGHKETQYF,TGCGCCAGCAGTTCGGGACACAAAGAGACCCAGTACTTC
TRBJ2-7,many,-,TRBV10-2,CASTGFSYEQYF,TGCGCCAGCACAGGATTCTCCTACGAGCAGTACTTC
TRBJ2-1,-,-,TRBV6-6,CASSYDNERQFF,TGTGCCAGCAGTTACGACAATGAGCGGCAGTTCTTC
TRBJ1-5,-,-,TRBV12-3/TRBV12-4,CASSSPGVYSNQPQHF,TGTGCCAGCAGCTCCCCAGGGGTTTATAGCAATCAGCCCCAGCATTTT
TRBJ2-2,once,TRBD1,TRBV6-1,CASRTGTGNTGELFF,TGTGCCAGCAGGACCGGGACAGGGAACACCGGGGAGCTGTTTTTT
TRBJ1-2,few,TRBD1,TRBV7-2,CASSIRKGDREGYGYTF,TGTGCCAGCAGCATTCGGAAGGGAGACAGGGAAGGCTATGGCTACACCTTC
TRBJ2-7,-,-,TRBV5-1,CASRGTPSYEQYF,TGCGCCAGCAGAGGGACACCGTCCTACGAGCAGTACTTC
TRBJ1-2,few,-,TRBV7-9,CASSLTTGYGYTF,TGTGCCAGCAGCTTAACGACGGGCTATGGCTACACCTTC
TRBJ1-1,few,-,TRBV6-5,CASSYLGWVNTEAFF,TGTGCCAGCAGTTACCTCGGGTGGGTGAACACTGAAGCTTTCTTT
TRBJ2-7,few,TRBD1,TRBV29-1,CSVEKLDRGSYEQYF,TGCAGCGTTGAAAAACTGGACAGGGGTTCCTACGAGCAGTACTTC
TRBJ2-5,few,TRBD1,TRBV20-1,CSACIPGQGAAETQYF,TGCAGTGCGTGTATTCCGGGACAGGGGGCGGCGGAGACCCAGTACTTC
TRBJ1-6,-,-,TRBV20-1,CSARSYQGPYNSPLHF,TGCAGTGCTAGATCCTATCAGGGTCCCTATAATTCACCCCTCCACTTT
TRBJ2-3,few,-,TRBV27,CASSPIGGNTDTQYF,TGTGCCAGCAGCCCCATTGGGGGTAACACAGATACGCAGTATTTT
TRBJ2-3,-,-,TRBV18,CASSWTGKYTDTQYF,TGTGCCAGCTCATGGACGGGTAAATACACAGATACGCAGTATTTT
TRBJ1-1,few,-,TRBV27,CASSPPGTANTEAFF,TGTGCCAGCAGTCCACCCGGGACGGCGAACACTGAAGCTTTCTTT
TRBJ1-1,few,-,TRBV15,CATSRFFYRVMNTEAFF,TGTGCCACCAGCAGATTTTTCTACAGGGTGATGAACACTGAAGCTTTCTTT
TRBJ2-7,few,-,TRBV5-1,CASSDSGRTYEQYF,TGCGCCAGCAGTGATTCGGGACGGACCTACGAGCAGTACTTC
TRBJ2-2,many,-,TRBV11-2,CASSPGLHTGELFF,TGTGCCAGCAGCCCCGGACTCCACACCGGGGAGCTGTTTTTT
TRBJ2-7,-,-,TRBV6-2/TRBV6-3,CASSSRLREYGQYF,TGTGCCAGCAGTTCTCGACTGAGGGAGTACGGGCAGTACTTC
TRBJ2-7,-,TRBD1,TRBV12-3/TRBV12-4,CASSFGQGVYEQYF,TGTGCCAGCAGTTTCGGACAGGGGGTCTACGAGCAGTACTTC
TRBJ2-7,-,-,TRBV12-3/TRBV12-4,CASSSDSSYEQYF,TGTGCCAGCAGTTCAGACAGCTCCTACGAGCAGTACTTC
TRBJ2-1,many,-,TRBV5-1,CASSVRGAPNEQFF,TGCGCCAGCAGCGTGCGAGGGGCCCCCAATGAGCAGTTCTTC
TRBJ2-1,many,TRBD2,TRBV20-1,CSASAPRTSVVNEQFF,TGCAGTGCCAGCGCCCCGAGGACTAGCGTTGTGAATGAGCAGTTCTTC
TRBJ2-1,few,-,TRBV7-2,CASSRVRAPTYYNEQFF,TGTGCCAGCAGTCGAGTCCGGGCGCCCACTTACTACAATGAGCAGTTCTTC
TRBJ1-4,-,TRBD1,TRBV7-2,CASSRRQGWYEKLFF,TGTGCCAGCAGCAGGCGACAGGGCTGGTATGAAAAACTGTTTTTT
TRBJ1-1,few,-,TRBV10-3,CATSWDTEAFF,TGTGCCACCAGTTGGGACACTGAAGCTTTCTTT
TRBJ2-7,few,-,TRBV29-1,CSVEVEAYEQYF,TGCAGCGTTGAGGTGGAGGCCTACGAGCAGTACTTC
TRBJ1-5,few,-,TRBV6-2/TRBV6-3,CASSLDSSAPQHF,TGTGCCAGCAGCCTGGACAGTTCCGCACCCCAGCATTTT
TRBJ2-6,few,-,TRBV7-3,CASSYGYLGGANVLTF,TGTGCCAGCAGTTATGGATACCTTGGTGGGGCCAACGTCCTGACTTTC
TRBJ1-5,many,TRBD1,TRBV12-3/TRBV12-4,CASSPTGEGYSNQPQHF,TGTGCCAGCAGCCCTACAGGGGAGGGTTATAGCAATCAGCCCCAGCATTTT